The rows below give T cell receptor beta chains drawn from one sample of a study of blood T cell repertoires in COVID-19. This table comes from immunoSEQ multiplex PCR, and its TCRdb copy is limited to in-frame clones, with some not included. The table includes fewer than 200,000 clones, about four fifths detected once. Sequencing input: peripheral blood. Receptor source: a woman aged 80 or over with acute or convalescent COVID-19. CDR3s include the opening cysteine and the closing phenylalanine or tryptophan.

>TRBJ1-4|TRBV2
CASSEGRLQRGEKLFF
>TRBJ2-1|TRBV9
CASSGSAGSGYYEQFF
>TRBJ1-2|TRBV11-2
CASSFAGAYGYTF
>TRBJ2-1|TRBV5-4
CASSLVTGAYNEQFF
>TRBJ2-5|TRBV19
CASSRTGETQYF
>TRBJ2-3|TRBV5-1
CASSFGLAGGSDTQYF
>TRBJ1-1|TRBV7-9
CASSFQRGTEAFF
>TRBJ2-3|TRBV5-4
CASSEGQGKDTQYF
>TRBJ2-1|TRBV27
CASSFETGMNEQFF
>TRBJ2-2|TRBV6-2/TRBV6-3
CASSIDGGSTGELFF
>TRBJ2-5|TRBV9
CASSERTGDQETQYF
>TRBJ2-3|TRBV5-6
CASSLAGTGGTDTQYF
>TRBJ2-1|TRBV19
CASSPPGQHNEQFF
>TRBJ2-6|TRBV5-6
CASTSGQGGFGANVLTF
>TRBJ2-5|TRBV7-2
CASSLEGWTETQYF
>TRBJ1-1|TRBV9
CASSVDDGEAFF
>TRBJ1-1|TRBV18
CASSAQGNTEAFF
>TRBJ2-7|TRBV7-9
CASSSVEAINEQYF
>TRBJ1-1|TRBV2
CASSKGQGSNTEAFF
>TRBJ1-3|TRBV27
CASKTGTGNTIYF
>TRBJ2-5|TRBV11-1
CASSHNGQGVETQYF
>TRBJ2-5|TRBV18
CASLQGLRETQYF
>TRBJ2-7|TRBV5-4
CASSLKRGRDYEQYF
>TRBJ2-7|TRBV5-1
CASSPSTAGAYEQYF
>TRBJ2-7|TRBV6-5
CASSSTSSSYEQYF
>TRBJ2-7|TRBV2
CASRTQQGFFSEQYF
>TRBJ2-7|TRBV5-1
CASSRDSSSYEQYF
>TRBJ1-4|TRBV4-3
CASSQAGQGFSEKLFF